This T cell receptor beta chain was sequenced during a study of blood T cell repertoires in COVID-19. Study as a whole: Samples of COVID-19 (acute and convalescent) were obtained from the United States, Italy and Spain. PBMCs, B-cell-depleted T cells, or T cells provided the cDNA or gDNA that made up the material.

As handled by the study authors: Estimated nucleated cell counts came from reference gene primer amplification. Method: immunoSEQ multiplex PCR; TCRdb's copy keeps in-frame clones and lacks some. D and trimming were read from the DNA, whereas the V and J calls and clone size are those reported in that table. There are 200,000 to 300,000 clones in the sample; almost 85% occur only once, and about 4% lies in the top ten. CDR3 size: 15 residues. Per germline, CDR1 DFQATT and CDR2 SNEGSKA (reference sequence). Trimming cost V 3 bases and J 3 bases; bases outside gene matches: 8. The specimen sequenced was peripheral blood. The genes are TRBV20-1 and TRBJ1-1, with 9 bases that match TRBD1. The clonotype originates from a man aged 50 or older with acute or convalescent COVID-19. The chain's CDR3 is CSASVGRQGDTEAFF. For the CDR3, the DNA is TGCAGTGCTAGTGTGGGGAGACAGGGGGACACTGAAGCTTTCTTT.